One and the same sample provided the 14 T cell receptor beta chains below, sequenced in a study of control samples from healthy donors and cancer patients. Only in-frame clones appear in the TCRdb table, and some are missing; sequencing was by immunoSEQ multiplex PCR. The sample shows approximately 150,000 clones, approximately 94% of them seen only once. Sequences were obtained from blood. These receptor sequences come from a man aged 35 to 55 in good health.

The chain recombines TRBV27 with TRBJ1-5, with D possibly being TRBD1 (5 bases). V was cut by 7 bases and J by 0 bases, with 7 bases left in between. The V gene's germline CDR1 is MNHEY and CDR2 SMNVEV (reference sequence). CDR3 length: 13 amino acids. The CDR3 region has the DNA TGTGCCAGCATGAGGGGTAGCAATCAGCCCCAGCATTTT. It encodes CASMRGSNQPQHF.

The rearrangement uses TRBV28 and TRBJ1-5; D is ambiguous. The CDR3 consists of 15 residues. Germline assignment: CDR1 MDHEN and CDR2 SYDVKM. V was shortened by 3 bases and J by 1 base, with 10 bases between the two germline ends. CDR3 nucleotides: TGTGCCAGCAGTTTTGGAGGGAGAAGCAATCAGCCCCAGCATTTT. As protein: CASSFGGRSNQPQHF.

This clone was recorded once. The chain uses TRBV28 and TRBJ1-4; D may be TRBD1 (6 bases). Germline CDR1 and CDR2: MDHEN and SYDVKM. The CDR3 contains 16 residues. Trimming removed 2 bases from V and 5 bases from J, with 15 bases in between. CDR3 sequence reads: CASSLDPGQNNEKLFF. The CDR3 DNA follows: TGTGCCAGCAGTTTAGATCCGGGACAAAACAATGAAAAACTGTTTTTT.

This chain joins TRBV18 and TRBJ1-1; D unresolved. V shed 1 base and J shed 3 bases, with 9 bases lying between them. The CDR3 covers 14 residues. The germline gives CDR1 KGHSH, CDR2 LQKENI. The CDR3 region has the DNA TGTGCCAGCTCACCACTAGATACTCACACTGAAGCTTTCTTT. As protein: CASSPLDTHTEAFF.

Only one count was recorded for this clone. V and J are TRBV6-2 or TRBV6-3 and TRBJ2-1, with 7 bases matching TRBD2. CDR1 is MNHEY and CDR2 is SVGEGT in the germline V gene. The CDR3 extends over 16 amino acids. The V and J ends lost 5 bases and 10 bases, in that order; junction bases with no gene match: 17. The CDR3 spells CASSPFGSGPTREQFF. CDR3 bases: TGTGCCAGCAGTCCCTTCGGTAGCGGGCCAACGAGGGAGCAGTTCTTC.

The V gene is TRBV19, the J gene TRBJ1-5; 8 nucleotides align to TRBD1. V lost 4 bases and J lost 6; bases outside the gene matches: 5. Germline V lookup: CDR1 LNHDA, CDR2 SQIVND (reference sequence). This CDR3 has 14 amino acids. CDR3 sequence reads: CASSTTGGRQPQHF. The CDR3 coding sequence is TGTGCCAGTAGTACAACAGGGGGGCGTCAGCCCCAGCATTTT.

This rearrangement joins TRBV4-1 to TRBJ1-3; D is undetermined. The V gene lost 0 bases and the J gene lost 4 bases, with 13 bases spanning the gap. Germline CDR1 and CDR2: MGHRA and YSYEKL. The CDR3 is 16 amino acids. DNA for the CDR3: TGCGCCAGCAGCCAAGATTCGGCGTTGATGGGAAACACCATATATTTT. Residues: CASSQDSALMGNTIYF.

The genes are TRBV19 and TRBJ2-7; the match to TRBD1 covers 8 bases. V was pared by 8 bases and J by 7 bases, with 13 bases of the junction left unmatched. The CDR3 length is 14 residues. Germline V CDR1 and CDR2: LNHDA, SQIVND (reference sequence). The CDR3 sequence is CASPRGPAAWEQYF. In DNA form, the CDR3 reads TGTGCCAGTCCCAGGGGGCCCGCGGCGTGGGAGCAGTACTTC. The variable domain in full, completed from reference TRBV19 and TRBJ2-7, reads DGGITQSPKYLFRKEGQNVTLSCEQNLNHDAMYWYRQDPGQGLRLIYYSQIVNDFQKGDIAEGYSVSREKKESFPLTVTSAQKNPTAFYLCASPRGPAAWEQYFGPGTRLTVT.

The gene calls are TRBV9 and TRBJ2-3, with D perhaps matching TRBD1 (5 bases). Germline loops: CDR1 SGDLS, CDR2 YYNGEE. Trimming shortened V by 3 bases and J by 2 bases, and 7 bases separated the two germline ends. The CDR3 runs to 13 residues. For the CDR3, the DNA is TGTGCCAGCAGCGCGACAGCCACAGATACGCAGTATTTT. This sequence encodes CASSATATDTQYF.

J is TRBJ1-2 and V is TRBV7-9; TRBD1 agrees at 10 bases. The trim removed 5 bases at V and 4 bases at J, leaving 4 bases unmatched. The CDR3 has 14 amino acids. The V gene's germline CDR1 is SEHNR and CDR2 FQNEAQ (reference sequence). In nucleotides, the CDR3 is TGTGCCAGCAGCCCGGGACAGGGGATCTATGGCTACACCTTC. This translates into CASSPGQGIYGYTF.

The genes are TRBV7-2 and TRBJ1-1, with 10 bases matching TRBD1. CDR1 is SGHTA and CDR2 is FQGNSA in the germline V gene. V was pared by 2 bases and J by 0 bases, with 6 bases of the junction left unmatched. CDR3 length: 17 residues. The CDR3 region has the DNA TGTGCCAGCAGCTTAAGTTGGACAGGGGGTTTGAACACTGAAGCTTTCTTT. Amino acid sequence: CASSLSWTGGLNTEAFF.

This chain connects TRBV3-1 (or the pseudogene TRBV3-2) to TRBJ1-3, with D unresolved. The CDR3 is 17 amino acids. The germline V gene has CDR1 LGHDT and CDR2 YNNKEL (reference sequence). Trimming stripped 6 bases from V and 0 bases from J, with 18 bases between. The chain's CDR3 is CASSLNSRTPSGNTIYF. The CDR3 nucleotides are TGTGCCAGCAGTCTTAACAGTCGGACCCCCTCTGGAAACACCATATATTTT.

V and J are TRBV19 and TRBJ1-5, with D possibly matching TRBD1 (5 bases). The CDR3 contains 14 residues. From germline, CDR1 is LNHDA and CDR2 SQIVND (reference sequence). V was clipped by 6 bases and J by 0 bases, with 9 bases between them. CDR3 sequence reads: CASRSGDSNQPQHF. The CDR3 DNA reads as TGTGCCAGTAGATCGGGGGATAGCAATCAGCCCCAGCATTTT.

The chain carries TRBV27 and TRBJ2-3, with D perhaps given as TRBD1 or TRBD2 (5 bases each). V shed 5 bases and J shed 8 bases, with 29 bases lying between them. The germline CDR1 and CDR2 sequences are MNHEY and SMNVEV (reference sequence). This CDR3 comprises 18 residues. CDR3 amino acids: CASSTTGTFVIPRGTQYF. The CDR3 DNA sequence: TGTGCCAGCAGTACAACCGGGACCTTCGTGATACCCCGAGGTACGCAGTATTTT.